The present T cell receptor (beta chain) was sequenced within a study of T cells in localized non-small cell lung cancer. The germline V and J ends were trimmed by 5 bases and 5 bases, with 16 bases remaining between them. In germline, CDR1 is MNHGY, CDR2 SAAAGT. The CDR3 loop spans 14 amino acids. Study-level points and caveats: Of the tissues analyzed, uninvolved adjacent lung showed maximal T cell clonality, greater than tumor. Adjacent lung had a median approximately 57 of the 100 largest tumor clones. Heterogeneity remains possible because sequencing was limited to only one tumor region.

Repertoires were generated with immunoSEQ multiplex PCR, while TCRdb's copy carries only in-frame clones and drops some. The table includes some 2,000 clones, 20% to 30% detected once. Regarding this clone: What it binds is unknown.

This clonotype originated in an older female donor with stage III squamous cell lung carcinoma. The genes are TRBV6-8 and TRBJ2-7; D perhaps matches TRBD1 (6 bases). The sample consisted of normal lung tissue next to the tumor, taken before any cancer treatment. The CDR3 sequence: CASSAKGEWNEQYF. Written as DNA, the CDR3 is TGTGCCAGCAGTGCCAAGGGGGAATGGAACGAGCAGTACTTC.